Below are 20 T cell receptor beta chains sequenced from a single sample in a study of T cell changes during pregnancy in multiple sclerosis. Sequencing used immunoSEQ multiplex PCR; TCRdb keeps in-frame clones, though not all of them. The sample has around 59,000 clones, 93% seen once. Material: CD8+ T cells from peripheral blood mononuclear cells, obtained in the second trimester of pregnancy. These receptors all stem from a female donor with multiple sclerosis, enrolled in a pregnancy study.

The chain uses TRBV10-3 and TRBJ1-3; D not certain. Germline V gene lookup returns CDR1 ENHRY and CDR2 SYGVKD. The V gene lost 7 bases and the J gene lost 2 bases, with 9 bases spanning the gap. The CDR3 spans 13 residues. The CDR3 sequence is CAITGQAGNTIYF. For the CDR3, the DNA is TGTGCCATCACTGGGCAGGCTGGAAACACCATATATTTT.

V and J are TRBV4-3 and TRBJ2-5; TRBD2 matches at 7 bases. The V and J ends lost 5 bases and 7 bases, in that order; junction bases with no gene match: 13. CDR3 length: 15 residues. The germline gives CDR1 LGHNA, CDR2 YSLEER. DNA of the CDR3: TGCGCCAGCAGCAACACCCGGGGGGTCAGGGCGACCCAGTACTTC. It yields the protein CASSNTRGVRATQYF.

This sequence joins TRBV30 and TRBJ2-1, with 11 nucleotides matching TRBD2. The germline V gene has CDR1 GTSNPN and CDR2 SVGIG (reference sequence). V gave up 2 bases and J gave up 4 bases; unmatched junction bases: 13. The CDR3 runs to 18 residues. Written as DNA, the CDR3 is TGTGCCTGGAGTACGACTAGCTCCGGGACTAGCGGTTACAATGAGCAGTTCTTC. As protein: CAWSTTSSGTSGYNEQFF.

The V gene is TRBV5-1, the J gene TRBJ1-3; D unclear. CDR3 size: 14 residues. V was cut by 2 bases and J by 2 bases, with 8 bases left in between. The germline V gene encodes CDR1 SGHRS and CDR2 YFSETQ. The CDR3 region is CASSLGGAGNTIYF. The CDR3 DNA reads TGCGCCAGCAGCTTAGGAGGAGCTGGAAACACCATATATTTT.

The CDR3 sequence: CSVVAGPGFGETQYF. CDR3 bases: TGCAGCGTCGTGGCCGGCCCAGGGTTTGGAGAGACCCAGTACTTC. The chain couples TRBV29-1 to TRBJ2-5; the D gene is possibly TRBD1 (5 bases). CDR1 and CDR2 from the germline V gene are SQVTM and ANQGSEA. Trimming took 6 bases from V and 4 from J, leaving 21 bases between them. This CDR3 has 15 residues.

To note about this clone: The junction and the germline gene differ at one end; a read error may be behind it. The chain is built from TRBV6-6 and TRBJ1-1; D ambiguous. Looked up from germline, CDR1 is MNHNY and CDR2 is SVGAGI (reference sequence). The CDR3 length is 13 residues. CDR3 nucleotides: TGTGCCGGCAGTTATGGAGACCCTTTTGAAGCTTTCTTT. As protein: CAGSYGDPFEAFF.

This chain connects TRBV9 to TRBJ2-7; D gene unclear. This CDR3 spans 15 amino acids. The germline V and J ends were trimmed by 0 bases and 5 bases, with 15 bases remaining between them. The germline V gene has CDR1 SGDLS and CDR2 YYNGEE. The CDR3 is CASSVGRSTANEQYF. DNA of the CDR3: TGTGCCAGCAGCGTAGGCAGATCTACAGCCAACGAGCAGTACTTC.

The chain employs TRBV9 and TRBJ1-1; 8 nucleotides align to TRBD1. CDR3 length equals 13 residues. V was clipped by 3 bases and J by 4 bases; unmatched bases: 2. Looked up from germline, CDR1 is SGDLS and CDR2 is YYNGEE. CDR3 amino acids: CASSATGGTEAFF. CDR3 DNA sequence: TGTGCCAGCAGCGCCACAGGGGGCACTGAAGCTTTCTTT.

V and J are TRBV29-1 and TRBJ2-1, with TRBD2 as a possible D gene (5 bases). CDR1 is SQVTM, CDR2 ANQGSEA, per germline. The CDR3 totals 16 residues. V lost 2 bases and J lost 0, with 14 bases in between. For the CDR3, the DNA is TGCAGCGTTGAACGATCGGACTGGAGCTCCTACAATGAGCAGTTCTTC. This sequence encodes CSVERSDWSSYNEQFF.

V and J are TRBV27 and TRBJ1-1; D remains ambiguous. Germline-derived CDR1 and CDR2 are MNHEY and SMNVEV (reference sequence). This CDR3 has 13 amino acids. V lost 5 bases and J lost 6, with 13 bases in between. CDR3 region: CASSPLGSPEAFF. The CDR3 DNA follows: TGTGCCAGCAGTCCTCTAGGAAGCCCTGAAGCTTTCTTT.

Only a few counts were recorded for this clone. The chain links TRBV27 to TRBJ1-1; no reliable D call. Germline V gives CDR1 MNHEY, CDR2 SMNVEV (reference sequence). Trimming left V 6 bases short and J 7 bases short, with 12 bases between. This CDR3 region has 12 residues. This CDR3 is CASSPDNFEAFF. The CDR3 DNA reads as TGTGCCAGCAGCCCTGACAACTTTGAAGCTTTCTTT.

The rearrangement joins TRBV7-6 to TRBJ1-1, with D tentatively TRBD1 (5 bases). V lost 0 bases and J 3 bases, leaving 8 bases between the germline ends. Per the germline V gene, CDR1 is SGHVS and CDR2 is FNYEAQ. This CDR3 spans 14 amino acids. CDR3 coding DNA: TGTGCCAGCAGCTTAGCAGGGGCGGACACTGAAGCTTTCTTT. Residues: CASSLAGADTEAFF.

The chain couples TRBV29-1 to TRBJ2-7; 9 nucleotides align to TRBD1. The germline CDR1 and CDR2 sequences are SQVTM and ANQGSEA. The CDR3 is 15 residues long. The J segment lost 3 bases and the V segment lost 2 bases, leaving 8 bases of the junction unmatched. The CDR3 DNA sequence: TGCAGCGTTGAATACCGGGACAGGGCCTTCTACGAGCAGTACTTC. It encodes CSVEYRDRAFYEQYF.

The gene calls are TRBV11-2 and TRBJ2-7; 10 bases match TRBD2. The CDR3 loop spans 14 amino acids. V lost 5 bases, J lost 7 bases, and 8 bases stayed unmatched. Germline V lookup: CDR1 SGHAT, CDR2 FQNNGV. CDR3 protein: CASSDRLAGLEQYF. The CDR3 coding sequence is TGTGCCAGCAGCGATCGACTAGCGGGCCTTGAGCAGTACTTC.

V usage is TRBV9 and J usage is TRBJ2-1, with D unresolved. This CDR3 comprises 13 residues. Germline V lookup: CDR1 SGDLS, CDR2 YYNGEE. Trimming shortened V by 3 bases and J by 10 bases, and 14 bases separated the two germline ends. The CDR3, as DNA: TGTGCCAGCAGCGCTTCCTCGACAATCGAGCAGTTCTTC. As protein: CASSASSTIEQFF.

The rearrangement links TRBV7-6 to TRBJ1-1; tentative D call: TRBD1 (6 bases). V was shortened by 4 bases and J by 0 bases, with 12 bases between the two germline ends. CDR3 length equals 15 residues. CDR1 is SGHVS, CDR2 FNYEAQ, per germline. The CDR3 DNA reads TGTGCCAGCAGCTCTAGGGGGTTTATGAACACTGAAGCTTTCTTT. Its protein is CASSSRGFMNTEAFF.

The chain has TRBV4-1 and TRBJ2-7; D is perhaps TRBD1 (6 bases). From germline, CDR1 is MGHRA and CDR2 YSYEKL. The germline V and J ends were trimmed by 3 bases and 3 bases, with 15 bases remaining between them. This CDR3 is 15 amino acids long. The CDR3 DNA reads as TGCGCCAGCAGCCATCCTGGGGGCGGAAACTACGAGCAGTACTTC. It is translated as CASSHPGGGNYEQYF.

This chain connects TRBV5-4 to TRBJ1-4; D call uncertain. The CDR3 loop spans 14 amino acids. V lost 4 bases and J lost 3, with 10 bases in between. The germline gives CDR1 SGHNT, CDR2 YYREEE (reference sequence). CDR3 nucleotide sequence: TGTGCCAGCAGCAAGTTAGAGGCTAATGAAAAACTGTTTTTT. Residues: CASSKLEANEKLFF.

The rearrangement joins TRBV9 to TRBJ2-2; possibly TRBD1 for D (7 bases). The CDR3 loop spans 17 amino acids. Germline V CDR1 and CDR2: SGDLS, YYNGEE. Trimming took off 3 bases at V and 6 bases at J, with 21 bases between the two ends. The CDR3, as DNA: TGTGCCAGCAGCGCATTATCAGGGGGGACATTCGCCGGGGAGCTGTTTTTT. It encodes CASSALSGGTFAGELFF. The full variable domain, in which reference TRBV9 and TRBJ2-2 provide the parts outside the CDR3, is DSGVTQTPKHLITATGQRVTLRCSPRSGDLSVYWYQQSLDQGLQFLIQYYNGEERAKGNILERFSAQQFPDLHSELNLSSLELGDSALYFCASSALSGGTFAGELFFGEGSRLTVL.

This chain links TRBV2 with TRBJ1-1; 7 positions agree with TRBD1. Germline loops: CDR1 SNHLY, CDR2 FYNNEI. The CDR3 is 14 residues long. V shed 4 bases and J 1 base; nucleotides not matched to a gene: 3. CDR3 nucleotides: TGTGCCAGCAGTGTAGGACAGGCGAACACTGAAGCTTTCTTT. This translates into CASSVGQANTEAFF.